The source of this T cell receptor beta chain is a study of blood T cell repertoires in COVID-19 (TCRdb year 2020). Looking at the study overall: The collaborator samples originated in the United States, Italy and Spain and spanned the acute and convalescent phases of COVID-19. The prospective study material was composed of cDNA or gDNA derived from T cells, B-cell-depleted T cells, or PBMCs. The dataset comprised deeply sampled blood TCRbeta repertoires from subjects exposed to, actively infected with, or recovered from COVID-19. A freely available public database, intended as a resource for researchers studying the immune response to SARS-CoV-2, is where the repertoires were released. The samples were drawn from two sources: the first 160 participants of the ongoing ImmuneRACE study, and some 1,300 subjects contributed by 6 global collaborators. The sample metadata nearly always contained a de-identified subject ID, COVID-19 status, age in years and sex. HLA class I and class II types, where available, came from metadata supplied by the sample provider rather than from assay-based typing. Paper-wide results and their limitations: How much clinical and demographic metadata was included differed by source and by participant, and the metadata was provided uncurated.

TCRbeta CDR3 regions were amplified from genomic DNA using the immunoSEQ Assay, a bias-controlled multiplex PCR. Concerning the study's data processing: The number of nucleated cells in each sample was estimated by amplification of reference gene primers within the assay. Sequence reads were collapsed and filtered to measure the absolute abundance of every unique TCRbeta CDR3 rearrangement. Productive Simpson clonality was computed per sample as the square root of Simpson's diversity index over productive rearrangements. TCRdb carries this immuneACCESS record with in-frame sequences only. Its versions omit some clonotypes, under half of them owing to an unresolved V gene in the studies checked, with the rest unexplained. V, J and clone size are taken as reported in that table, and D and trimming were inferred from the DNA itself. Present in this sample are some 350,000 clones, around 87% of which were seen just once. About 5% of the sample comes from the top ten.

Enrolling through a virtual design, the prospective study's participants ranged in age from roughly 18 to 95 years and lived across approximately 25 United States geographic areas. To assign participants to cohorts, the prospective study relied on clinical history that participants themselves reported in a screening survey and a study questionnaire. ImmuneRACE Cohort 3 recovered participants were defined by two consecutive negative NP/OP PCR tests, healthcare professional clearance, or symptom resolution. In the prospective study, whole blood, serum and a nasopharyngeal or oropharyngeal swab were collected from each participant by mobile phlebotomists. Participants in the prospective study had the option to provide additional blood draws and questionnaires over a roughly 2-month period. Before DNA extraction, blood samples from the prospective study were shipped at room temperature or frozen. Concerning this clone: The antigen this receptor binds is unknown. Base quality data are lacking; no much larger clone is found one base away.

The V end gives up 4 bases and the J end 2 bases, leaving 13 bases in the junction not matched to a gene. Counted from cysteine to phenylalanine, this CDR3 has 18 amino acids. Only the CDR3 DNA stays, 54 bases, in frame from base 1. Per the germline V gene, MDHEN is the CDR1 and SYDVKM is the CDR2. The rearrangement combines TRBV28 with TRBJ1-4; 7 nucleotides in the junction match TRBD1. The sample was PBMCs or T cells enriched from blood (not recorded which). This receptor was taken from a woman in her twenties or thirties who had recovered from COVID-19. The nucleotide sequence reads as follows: TGTGCCAGCAGTTCGCTACTCCAGGGGGAAGAGACTAATGAAAAACTGTTTTTT. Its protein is CASSSLLQGEETNEKLFF.